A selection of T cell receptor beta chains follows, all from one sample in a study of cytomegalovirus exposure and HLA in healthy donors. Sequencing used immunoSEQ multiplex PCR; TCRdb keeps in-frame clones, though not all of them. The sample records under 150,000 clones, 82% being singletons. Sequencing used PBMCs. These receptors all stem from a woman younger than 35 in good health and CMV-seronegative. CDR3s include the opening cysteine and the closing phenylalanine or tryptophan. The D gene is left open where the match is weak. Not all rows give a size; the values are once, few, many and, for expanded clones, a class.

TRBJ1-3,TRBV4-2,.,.,TGTGCCAGCAGCCAAGAAGTGGTGGCAGGGACAGGAAACACCATATATTTT,CASSQEVVAGTGNTIYF
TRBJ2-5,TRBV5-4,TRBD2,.,TGTGCCAGCACCTGGGGGGGAAGGCAGACCCAGTACTTC,CASTWGGRQTQYF
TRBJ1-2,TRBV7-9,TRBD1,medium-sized,TGTGCCAGCAGCACCCGGGACAGCGAGCCGAACTATGGCTACACCTTC,CASSTRDSEPNYGYTF
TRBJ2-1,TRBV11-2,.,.,TGTGCCAGCAGCTTAGGTGCAGGGACATCCTACAATGAGCAGTTCTTC,CASSLGAGTSYNEQFF
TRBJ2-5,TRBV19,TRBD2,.,TGTGCCAGTAGTACTGGGGGGGGCCAAGAGACCCAGTACTTC,CASSTGGGQETQYF
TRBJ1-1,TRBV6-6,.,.,TGTGCCAGCAGTTACTCGACAGATTATGGAGCTTTCTTT,CASSYSTDYGAFF
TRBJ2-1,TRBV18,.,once,TGTGCCAGCTCACCAATCCCTCCCGGCAATGAGCAGTTCTTC,CASSPIPPGNEQFF
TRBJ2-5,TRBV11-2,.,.,TGTGCCAGCAGCTTAAGTTCAGGGGCAGAGACCCAGTACTTC,CASSLSSGAETQYF
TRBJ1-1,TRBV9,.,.,TGTGCCAGCAGCTCCTTATTGAACACTGAAGCTTTCTTT,CASSSLLNTEAFF
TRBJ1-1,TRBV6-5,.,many,TGTGCCAGCAGATTAGGACAGTTCACTGAAGCTTTCTTT,CASRLGQFTEAFF
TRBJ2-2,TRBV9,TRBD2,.,TGTGCCAGCAGACCTGATAGCGGGAGGCTAGTTACCGGGGAGCTGTTTTTT,CASRPDSGRLVTGELFF
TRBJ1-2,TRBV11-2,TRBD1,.,TGTGCCAGCAGCCGGACAGGGAACTATGGCTACACCTTC,CASSRTGNYGYTF
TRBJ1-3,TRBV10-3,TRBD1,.,TGTGCCATCAGTTATACCGGGACAGGCGGAAACACCATATATTTT,CAISYTGTGGNTIYF
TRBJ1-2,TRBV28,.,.,TGTGCCAGCAGCCCATTAGTCGCCGGCTACACCTTC,CASSPLVAGYTF
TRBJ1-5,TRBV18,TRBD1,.,TGTGCCAGCTCGCAGGGGACAGGGAATCAGCCCCAGCATTTT,CASSQGTGNQPQHF
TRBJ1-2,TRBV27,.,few,TGTGCCAGCAGTTCAACACAGGTGGACTATGGCTACACCTTC,CASSSTQVDYGYTF
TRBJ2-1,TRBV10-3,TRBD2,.,TGTGCCATCCGGGCGGGACTAGCCCATGAGCAGTTCTTC,CAIRAGLAHEQFF
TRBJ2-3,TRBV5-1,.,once,TGCGCCAGCAGCCTGGACAACCCAGATACGCAGTATTTT,CASSLDNPDTQYF
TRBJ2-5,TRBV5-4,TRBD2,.,TGTGCCAGCAGCGGGCGGACTAGCGAAGAGACCCAGTACTTC,CASSGRTSEETQYF
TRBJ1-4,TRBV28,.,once,TGTGCCAGCAATGAGGGTTCTGCAACTAATGAAAAACTGTTTTTT,CASNEGSATNEKLFF
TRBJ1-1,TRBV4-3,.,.,TGCGCCAGCAGCCAAGATGAGGGTTACACTGAAGCTTTCTTT,CASSQDEGYTEAFF
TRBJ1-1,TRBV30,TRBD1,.,TGTGCCTTGTTTGGGACAGGGGGCTCTGAAGCTTTCTTT,CALFGTGGSEAFF
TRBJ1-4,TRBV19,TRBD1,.,TGTGCCAGTAGGGACAGGGATAATGAAAAACTGTTTTTT,CASRDRDNEKLFF
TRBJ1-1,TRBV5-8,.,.,TGTGCCAGCAGCCTCAACAAGAACACTGAAGCTTTCTTT,CASSLNKNTEAFF
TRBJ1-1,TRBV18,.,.,TGTGCCAGCTCACCATCTACGGACACTGAAGCTTTCTTT,CASSPSTDTEAFF
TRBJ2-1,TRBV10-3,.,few,TGTGCCATCAGTGAGTCGGCTAATGAGCAGTTCTTC,CAISESANEQFF
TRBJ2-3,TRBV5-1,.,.,TGCGCCAGCAGCTACGGACAGGGACTAAGCACAGATACGCAGTATTTT,CASSYGQGLSTDTQYF
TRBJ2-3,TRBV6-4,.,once,TGTGCCAGCGCGGCGGAGTCTAGCACAGATACGCAGTATTTT,CASAAESSTDTQYF
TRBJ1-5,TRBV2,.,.,TGTGCCAGCAGTGAACGGGCGGGGGCCAATCAGCCCCAGCATTTT,CASSERAGANQPQHF
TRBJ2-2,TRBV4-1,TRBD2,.,TGCGCCAGCAGCCAAGATGCCGATAGCGGGGGGTTCGGGGAGCTGTTTTTT,CASSQDADSGGFGELFF
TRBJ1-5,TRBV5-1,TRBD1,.,TGCGCCAGCAGCCAAACAGGGGGCAGCCAGCCCCAGCATTTT,CASSQTGGSQPQHF
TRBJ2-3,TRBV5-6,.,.,TGTGCCAGTAGGAGGGGCAGGGGGGAGTTGTTAGGTAGCACAGATACGCAGTATTTT,CASRRGRGELLGSTDTQYF
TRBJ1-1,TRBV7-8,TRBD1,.,TGTGCCAGCAGGGGTGGACAGGGGATGAACACTGAAGCTTTCTTT,CASRGGQGMNTEAFF
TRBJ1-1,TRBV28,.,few,TGTGCCAGCAGGGGGGGGGAGGTGAACACTGAAGCTTTCTTT,CASRGGEVNTEAFF
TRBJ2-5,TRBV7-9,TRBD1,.,TGTGCCAGCAGGACTCTACAGGGGCGGCAAGAGACCCAGTACTTC,CASRTLQGRQETQYF
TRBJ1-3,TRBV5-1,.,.,TGCGCCAGCAGCTCTACAGGGTCCCGTGGAAACACCATATATTTT,CASSSTGSRGNTIYF
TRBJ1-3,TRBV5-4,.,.,TGTGCCAGCAGCTTGGCCGGGGGATTCTCTGGAAACACCATATATTTT,CASSLAGGFSGNTIYF
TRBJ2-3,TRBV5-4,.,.,TGTGCCAGCAGCAGCCGGGACTTAGGGACGCAATCTGGTTCAGATACGCAGTATTTT,CASSSRDLGTQSGSDTQYF
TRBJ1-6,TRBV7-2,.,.,TGTGCCAGCAGCTTAGGTGTAAATTCACCCCTCCACTTT,CASSLGVNSPLHF
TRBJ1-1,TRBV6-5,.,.,TGTGCCAGCAGTGCGGACAAGAACACTGAAGCTTTCTTT,CASSADKNTEAFF
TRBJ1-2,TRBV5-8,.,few,TGTGCCAGCAGCTGGCGGAGTCCGGGCTACACCTTC,CASSWRSPGYTF
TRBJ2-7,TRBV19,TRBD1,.,TGTGCCAGTAGTATCGGACAGGGGAGGTTTAACGAGCAGTACTTC,CASSIGQGRFNEQYF
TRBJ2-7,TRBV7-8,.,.,TGTGCCAGCAGCTTAAGGGGGATGTGGGAGCAGTACTTC,CASSLRGMWEQYF
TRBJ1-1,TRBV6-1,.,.,TGTGCCAGCAGTGAAGTCGCTGAAGCTTTCTTT,CASSEVAEAFF
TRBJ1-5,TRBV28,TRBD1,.,TGTGCCAGCAGTTTGGGACAGGGGGCGCGCAATCAGCCCCAGCATTTT,CASSLGQGARNQPQHF
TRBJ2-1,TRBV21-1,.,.,TGTGCCAGCAGCAAAACCTTGGGACTAGCGGTTTACAATGAGCAGTTCTTC,CASSKTLGLAVYNEQFF
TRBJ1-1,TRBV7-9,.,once,TGTGCCAGCAGCGGAAGTATCCAGGGGTTGAACACTGAAGCTTTCTTT,CASSGSIQGLNTEAFF
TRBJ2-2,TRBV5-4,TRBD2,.,TGTGCCAGCAGGGGGGGGAACGGGGAGCTGTTTTTT,CASRGGNGELFF
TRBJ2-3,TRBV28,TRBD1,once,TGTGCCAGCAGTTTAGGGACAGGGCACACAGATACGCAGTATTTT,CASSLGTGHTDTQYF
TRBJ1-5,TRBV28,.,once,TGTGCCAGCAGTCCATCGATTGGAGGGAGGCCCCAGCATTTT,CASSPSIGGRPQHF
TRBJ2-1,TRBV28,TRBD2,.,TGTGCCAGCAGTCCCGGGACTACCATACCCTACAATGAGCAGTTCTTC,CASSPGTTIPYNEQFF
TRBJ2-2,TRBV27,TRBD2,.,TGTGCCAGCAGTCCGGGGACTAGCTACGGCGGGGAGCTGTTTTTT,CASSPGTSYGGELFF
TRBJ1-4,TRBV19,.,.,TGTGCCAGTAGTTATCAGGTTACGGATGAAAAACTGTTTTTT,CASSYQVTDEKLFF
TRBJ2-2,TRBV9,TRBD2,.,TGTGCCAGCAGCGCCACCGGGACTATACACGGGGAGCTGTTTTTT,CASSATGTIHGELFF
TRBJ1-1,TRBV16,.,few,TGTGCCAGCAGACTTCTCGGAGGAACTGAAGCTTTCTTT,CASRLLGGTEAFF
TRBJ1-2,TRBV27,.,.,TGTGCCAGCAGTTTACTGTCGTACGGGACTGGTGGCTACACCTTC,CASSLLSYGTGGYTF
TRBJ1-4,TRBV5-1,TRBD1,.,TGCGCCAGCAGCTTGGACAGGGGGCAAGGTGAAAAACTGTTTTTT,CASSLDRGQGEKLFF